The subject of this entry is one T cell receptor beta chain. This clonotype was seen only a few times. The antigen it binds to is not known. It has no much larger one-base neighbor in the sample; base qualities were not kept. The library was built by means of RT-PCR. The instrument was a NextSeq 550. The raw public data were reprocessed by TCRdb itself: fastp quality trimming at Q25, MiXCR clonotype calling, in-frame beta chains only. Merged by CDR3 protein, the rows form single entries marked with the most common genes and DNA. The sample table contains roughly 200,000 distinct CDR3 sequences; only one count was recorded for more than 35% of them. The ten largest clones take up 11% of the sample. The CDR3, cysteine through phenylalanine, is 16 amino acids long. The retained sequence is limited to the CDR3, 48 bases, with the frame set at the first base. For CDR1 and CDR2, the germline V gene lists MNHEY and SVGEGT. The V and J ends are trimmed by 5 bases and 0 bases, leaving 13 bases between them.

The record originates from a study of patients and donors after allogeneic stem cell transplantation (dated by TCRdb to 2019 to 2021). The specimen sequenced was blood, either unsorted or a sorted T cell fraction (not recorded which). The receptor was derived from a human donor who was either an allogeneic HSCT recipient or a stem cell or donor lymphocyte infusion donor (not recorded which). It is not recorded whose cells these are; they may come from a transplant donor. The rearrangement combines TRBV6-2 or TRBV6-3 with TRBJ2-2; TRBD2 is a possible D gene, resting on 5 matching bases. At the DNA level, the sequence is TGTGCCAGCAGTCCCCTCGGGATTGCGAACACCGGGGAGCTGTTTTTT. It specifies CASSPLGIANTGELFF.